This T cell receptor beta chain was sequenced for a study of blood T cells in healthy people across ages. Sample donors were healthy Caucasian individuals that came from Russia, aged 6 to 90. Trimming at V came to 0 bases and at J to 5 bases, leaving 8 bases not matched to a gene. This CDR3 spans 17 amino acids. Germline CDR1 SGDLS, CDR2 YYNGEE. Through a sample-barcoded 5' primer and a J-beta primer mix, a second PCR was run for 7 to 11 cycles. A tag from a template-switch adaptor with 12 random nucleotides marked each cDNA molecule. A single record per CDR3 protein comes from TCRdb applying MiXCR to the 5' RACE reads. The sample contains 600,000 to 850,000 distinct CDR3 sequences, around 40% of which appear only once.

The sequenced sample was blood. The source is a woman aged 60-70 years in good health. The J gene is TRBJ2-5, the V gene TRBV9; 12 bases match TRBD2. The CDR3 here is CASSVVASGGADETQYF. As DNA, the CDR3 is TGTGCCAGCAGCGTAGTAGCTAGCGGGGGGGCAGATGAGACCCAGTACTTC.